This T cell receptor beta chain was profiled in a study of T cells after yellow fever vaccination (dated by TCRdb to the late 2010s). The study in broad terms: The SMART-Seq v4 Ultra Low Input RNA kit was used to prepare libraries from fractions with low cell numbers. Bulk PBMC replicates and cell subsets were isolated from blood drawn at multiple timepoints before and after both primary and secondary immunization. Two healthy male donors, one aged 18 to 29 and one aged 30 to 40 years, made up the cohort. To follow T-cell clones before and after primary and booster YFV17D yellow fever vaccination, bulk TCR alpha and beta repertoires were sequenced over time. Beyond this particular receptor, the publication reports: The study included only two donors, which limits how far the findings can be generalized. Most clones expanded after primary vaccination were re-detected after the booster (almost 98% of CD4 and approximately 88% of CD8), suggesting broad memory maintenance. A small share of clonotypes was detected in both CD4 and CD8 compartments, with the overlap likely arising from convergent recombination. Computational filtering was needed because FACS-sorted repertoires could contain abundant contaminating clonotypes from the bulk population. The secondary T-cell response was found to be weaker but faster than the primary response, with a peak reached on day 5 rather than on day 15.

CDR1 and CDR2, per the germline V gene, are SGHTA and FQGTGA. Trimming costs V 2 bases and J 2 bases, and their ends lie 13 bases apart. The CDR3 runs 15 residues from the cysteine to the phenylalanine. The CDR3 DNA has 45 bases and is translated from base 1. Regarding this clonotype: The clone's antigen remains unknown. No much larger clone exists at a distance of one base, and base qualities are not known.

The treatment or condition label corresponds to: live attenuated yellow fever vaccine strain. At each blood-draw timepoint, two biological replicates of bulk PBMCs were collected. A standard Ficoll-Paque protocol was used to isolate PBMCs from peripheral blood. TriZol was used to extract RNA from bulk PBMCs, from CD4 and CD8 fractions, and from dextramer-positive and dextramer-negative fractions. TCRdb records Illumina NovaSeq 6000 as the sequencer. TCR cDNA was made using 5'RACE template switching, a step that added a universal primer site and unique molecular identifiers. cDNA synthesis was primed from both the TCR alpha and TCR beta constant segments. Two PCR steps were used to amplify libraries, with sample barcodes and sequencing adapters being added in the second step. Sequencing of the libraries was done on either Illumina HiSeq 2500 (2x100 bp) or NovaSeq (2x150 bp). In the paper's pipeline: MIGEC handled demultiplexing of reads and collapsing into UMI consensus sequences, while MiXCR performed V(D)J alignment. Vaccine-responding clonotypes were identified with edgeR using replicate PBMC samples, with FDR below 0.01 and a log2 fold change above 5 up to day 15 being required. Each bulk clonotype was labeled CD4 or CD8 based on which sequenced repertoire, CD4 or CD8, contained the clonotype at higher abundance. TCRdb itself trimmed the public reads at Q25 with fastp, ran MiXCR and retained productive beta chains. CDR3 protein sequences are deduplicated, and each keeps its most common genes and DNA. The V and J calls come from TCRdb's annotation, not from the publication. The sample has fewer than 450,000 distinct CDR3 sequences on record, approximately 3.9% of them singletons. The ten largest clones capture 20% to 30% of the sample.

The source material was PBMCs, sampled 5 days after the yellow fever booster vaccination. The sequence was obtained from a man aged 18-30 years who received the YFV17D yellow fever vaccine. The chain is encoded by TRBV7-3 joined to TRBJ2-7, and perhaps TRBD1 as D gene, on 5 matching bases. The CDR3 loop reads CASSLFPGRPYEQYF. The DNA is as follows: TGTGCCAGCAGCTTATTTCCAGGGCGCCCCTACGAGCAGTACTTC. This CDR3, with the reference TRBV7-3 and TRBJ2-7 proteins standing in past its ends, gives the full variable domain GAGVSQTPSNKVTEKGKYVELRCDPISGHTALYWYRQSLGQGPEFLIYFQGTGAADDSGLPNDRFFAVRPEGSVSTLKIQRTERGDSAVYLCASSLFPGRPYEQYFGPGTRLTVT.